The 25 T cell receptor beta chains below come from one sample, sequenced in a study of cytomegalovirus exposure and HLA in healthy donors. PCR primers comprised 60 Vbeta and 13 Jbeta primers. Only in-frame clones appear in the TCRdb table, and some are missing; sequencing was by immunoSEQ multiplex PCR. The sample includes about 140,000 clones, roughly 71% of them seen just once. Material: PBMCs. The receptors here all came from a man aged 30 to 39 in good health and CMV-seronegative.

J is TRBJ1-5 and V is TRBV28; D ambiguous. Trimming left V 6 bases short and J 5 bases short, with 5 bases between. The CDR3 is made up of 11 amino acids. The germline V gene encodes CDR1 MDHEN and CDR2 SYDVKM. In DNA, the CDR3 is TGTGCCAGCAGCCGGTATCAGCCCCAGCATTTT. It is translated as CASSRYQPQHF. Combining the CDR3 with reference TRBV28 and TRBJ1-5 gives the whole variable domain DVKVTQSSRYLVKRTGEKVFLECVQDMDHENMFWYRQDPGLGLRLIYFSYDVKMKEKGDIPEGYSVSREKKERFSLILESASTNQTSMYLCASSRYQPQHFGDGTRLSIL.

The J gene is TRBJ1-5, the V gene TRBV6-6, with a possible D match to TRBD1 (5 bases). This CDR3 has 13 amino acids. Germline values: CDR1 MNHNY, CDR2 SVGAGI (reference sequence). The ends were cut back, 6 bases at V and 8 bases at J, with 14 bases in the middle. The chain's CDR3 is CASRDQGGEPQHF. CDR3 DNA: TGTGCCAGCAGGGACCAGGGCGGAGAGCCCCAGCATTTT.

This rearrangement joins TRBV7-2 to TRBJ2-7; 9 bases match TRBD1. The germline gives CDR1 SGHTA, CDR2 FQGNSA. The length of the CDR3 is 13 residues. V lost 5 bases to trimming and J lost 4 bases; unmatched junction nucleotides: 3. In nucleotides, the CDR3 is TGTGCCAGCAGCCGGGACAGGGAATACGAGCAGTACTTC. This translates into CASSRDREYEQYF.

The rearrangement uses TRBV28 and TRBJ1-5, with 8 bases aligning to TRBD1. The germline CDR1 and CDR2 sequences are MDHEN and SYDVKM. V was pared by 4 bases and J by 3 bases, with 11 bases of the junction left unmatched. The length of the CDR3 is 17 residues. CDR3 sequence: CASSSPAGGSINQPQHF. The CDR3 DNA sequence: TGTGCCAGCAGTTCCCCAGCAGGGGGCTCTATCAATCAGCCCCAGCATTTT.

The CDR3 sequence: CASSLAYRDRNTEAFF. The DNA for the CDR3 is TGTGCCAGCAGCCTCGCTTACCGGGACAGGAACACTGAAGCTTTCTTT. This chain uses TRBV11-2 with TRBJ1-1; 7 bases line up with TRBD1. Germline V CDR1 and CDR2: SGHAT, FQNNGV. J was trimmed by 1 base and V by 5 bases; bases with no gene match: 10. The CDR3 is 16 residues long.

The V call is TRBV19, the J call TRBJ2-2; the match to TRBD1 covers 10 bases. V dropped 10 bases and J dropped 4; count of bases not matched to a gene: 12. The CDR3 is 16 amino acids. Germline lookup yields CDR1 LNHDA and CDR2 SQIVND (reference sequence). CDR3 coding DNA: TGTGCCACCTTAGACAGGGGGCGGGTAGTCACCGGGGAGCTGTTTTTT. Residues: CATLDRGRVVTGELFF.

The gene calls are TRBV30 and TRBJ2-2; the D gene is possibly TRBD1 (5 bases). Trimming removed 4 bases at V and 4 bases at J, with 10 bases between. Germline V gene sequence: CDR1 GTSNPN, CDR2 SVGIG (reference sequence). CDR3 length equals 13 residues. CDR3 region: CAWKGLGTGELFF. The CDR3 nucleotides are TGTGCCTGGAAGGGGTTGGGCACCGGGGAGCTGTTTTTT.

This clone appeared a few times. The rearrangement joins TRBV19 to TRBJ1-1; 9 positions match TRBD1. After removal of 5 bases from V and 4 bases from J, the junction contained 5 bases not matched to a gene. The length of the CDR3 is 14 residues. In germline, CDR1 is LNHDA, CDR2 SQIVND (reference sequence). CDR3 residues: CASSFPTGGTEAFF. In DNA, the CDR3 is TGTGCCAGTAGTTTCCCGACAGGGGGCACTGAAGCTTTCTTT. Full variable domain (outside the CDR3, taken from reference TRBV19 and TRBJ1-1): DGGITQSPKYLFRKEGQNVTLSCEQNLNHDAMYWYRQDPGQGLRLIYYSQIVNDFQKGDIAEGYSVSREKKESFPLTVTSAQKNPTAFYLCASSFPTGGTEAFFGQGTRLTVV.

This clone was detected only a few times. The genes are TRBV6-5 and TRBJ2-3; 7 bases align to TRBD1. V gave up 2 bases and J gave up 3 bases; unmatched junction bases: 5. Germline V CDR1 and CDR2: MNHEY, SVGAGI. There are 15 residues in the CDR3. CDR3 nucleotides: TGTGCCAGCAGTTACGAGGGGGCGCGGACAGATACGCAGTATTTT. Its protein product is CASSYEGARTDTQYF.

The J gene is TRBJ2-5, the V gene TRBV28, with D possibly matching TRBD1 (5 bases). Trimming removed 4 bases from V and 4 bases from J, with 7 bases in between. The CDR3 totals 12 residues. Germline values: CDR1 MDHEN, CDR2 SYDVKM. CDR3 amino acids: CASSSGRETQYF. The CDR3 region has the DNA TGTGCCAGCAGTTCAGGGCGAGAGACCCAGTACTTC.

The chain links TRBV6-1 to TRBJ2-1, with TRBD2 matching over 14 bases. The V gene end was trimmed by 4 bases and the J gene end by 8 bases; junction bases not matched to a gene: 7. Germline V gene lookup returns CDR1 MNHNS and CDR2 SASEGT. This CDR3 has 16 residues. Here the CDR3 DNA reads TGTGCCAGCAGTGCGCGACTAGCGGGGGGGCTGGATGAGCAGTTCTTC. It codes for CASSARLAGGLDEQFF.

The CDR3 DNA reads as TGTGCCAGCAGTTTGTTTCTCGGGGGTAGCGGGGAAAAACTGTTTTTT. Its translation: CASSLFLGGSGEKLFF. The J gene is TRBJ1-4, the V gene TRBV28; D is perhaps TRBD1 (5 bases). Germline CDR1 and CDR2: MDHEN and SYDVKM. This CDR3 has 16 residues. Trimming stripped 3 bases from V and 8 bases from J, with 19 bases between.

The chain uses TRBV19 and TRBJ2-7; TRBD2 agrees at 8 bases. Germline-derived CDR1 and CDR2 are LNHDA and SQIVND (reference sequence). CDR3 length equals 15 residues. After removal of 5 bases from V and 5 bases from J, the junction contained 11 bases not matched to a gene. Written as DNA, the CDR3 is TGTGCCAGTAGTTCAAGGGTAGCGGGGCGTGACGAGCAGTACTTC. Protein product: CASSSRVAGRDEQYF.

This clone was seen once. This chain uses TRBV4-1 with TRBJ2-7; 13 nucleotides agree with TRBD2. CDR1 is MGHRA, CDR2 YSYEKL, per germline. This CDR3 has 16 amino acids. The V segment lost 3 bases and the J segment 4 bases; nucleotides outside the gene matches: 6. The CDR3 DNA is TGCGCCAGCAGCCAGGGTAGACTAGCGGGAGGTTACGAGCAGTACTTC. Protein sequence: CASSQGRLAGGYEQYF.

This clone came up a few times. The V gene is TRBV30, the J gene TRBJ2-1; TRBD2 matches at 9 bases. This CDR3 comprises 18 residues. CDR1 is GTSNPN and CDR2 is SVGIG in the germline V gene (reference sequence). The V and J ends lost 5 bases and 1 base, in that order; junction bases with no gene match: 15. The CDR3: CAWSLSGRQEGSYNEQFF. The DNA for the CDR3 is TGTGCCTGGTCCCTTAGCGGGAGACAGGAAGGGTCCTACAATGAGCAGTTCTTC.

This clone has only a few counts. The rearrangement joins TRBV10-2 to TRBJ2-7, with TRBD1 matching over 10 bases. V shed 4 bases and J 4 bases; nucleotides not matched to a gene: 1. The CDR3 is 13 amino acids. Germline loops: CDR1 WSHSY, CDR2 SAAADI. Here the CDR3 DNA reads TGCGCCAGCAGTGGGGACAGGGGTTACGAGCAGTACTTC. It encodes CASSGDRGYEQYF.

The V gene is TRBV28, the J gene TRBJ1-3; a weak D match, TRBD1 (6 bases). Germline V gives CDR1 MDHEN, CDR2 SYDVKM. V lost 0 bases and J 4 bases, leaving 10 bases between the germline ends. There are 15 residues in the CDR3. The CDR3: CASSLWKGTGNTIYF. The CDR3 DNA reads as TGTGCCAGCAGTTTATGGAAGGGGACAGGAAACACCATATATTTT.

The DNA of the CDR3 is TGTGCCAGCAGTTCGCCGGTTGGGGCCAACGTCCTGACTTTC. It translates to CASSSPVGANVLTF. The V and J genes are TRBV28 and TRBJ2-6; D gene unclear. Germline-derived CDR1 and CDR2 are MDHEN and SYDVKM. V lost 4 bases, J lost 3 bases, and 7 bases lay in between. The CDR3 has 14 residues.

The gene calls are TRBV4-2 and TRBJ2-5; unclear D gene. The V end was cut by 2 bases, the J end by 5 bases, with 3 bases between. Germline assignment: CDR1 LGHNA and CDR2 YNFKEQ. The CDR3 loop spans 11 amino acids. CDR3 amino acids: CASSQLETQYF. In DNA form, the CDR3 reads TGTGCCAGCAGCCAACTGGAGACCCAGTACTTC.

This CDR3 reads CASSPRLAGAPGDTQYF. In DNA form, the CDR3 reads TGTGCCAGCAGCCCTCGACTAGCGGGGGCTCCTGGAGATACGCAGTATTTT. The chain couples TRBV7-2 to TRBJ2-3; TRBD2 matches 12 bases. The CDR3 consists of 17 residues. J lost 5 bases, V lost 5 bases, and 11 bases had no gene match. Germline V CDR1 and CDR2: SGHTA, FQGNSA.

The chain employs TRBV5-1 and TRBJ2-2; unclear D gene. The ends were cut back, 6 bases at V and 2 bases at J, with 14 bases in the middle. This CDR3 comprises 15 residues. The germline V gene encodes CDR1 SGHRS and CDR2 YFSETQ. CDR3 sequence reads: CASTPAGTNTGELFF. Here the CDR3 DNA reads TGCGCCAGCACCCCGGCAGGAACTAACACCGGGGAGCTGTTTTTT. The full variable domain, its missing parts supplied by reference TRBV5-1 and TRBJ2-2, is KAGVTQTPRYLIKTRGQQVTLSCSPISGHRSVSWYQQTPGQGLQFLFEYFSETQRNKGNFPGRFSGRQFSNSRSEMNVSTLELGDSALYLCASTPAGTNTGELFFGEGSRLTVL.

This clone was detected once. The genes are TRBV19 and TRBJ1-1; 7 bases fit TRBD1. Germline V gene sequence: CDR1 LNHDA, CDR2 SQIVND (reference sequence). This CDR3 spans 13 amino acids. J gave up 0 bases and V 10 bases, and 5 bases lay outside the gene matches. The CDR3 loop is CATMGQMNTEAFF. The CDR3 nucleotides read TGTGCCACAATGGGACAGATGAACACTGAAGCTTTCTTT.

For the CDR3, the DNA is TGTGCCAGCAGAACCGGGACAAGGACCTATGGCTACACCTTC. It translates to CASRTGTRTYGYTF. The chain couples TRBV28 to TRBJ1-2, with D possibly being TRBD1 (6 bases). The ends were cut back, 6 bases at V and 4 bases at J, with 15 bases in the middle. Germline lookup yields CDR1 MDHEN and CDR2 SYDVKM. The CDR3 covers 14 residues.

This chain connects TRBV29-1 to TRBJ2-5; the match to TRBD2 covers 13 bases. This CDR3 spans 14 amino acids. Germline V gene lookup returns CDR1 SQVTM and CDR2 ANQGSEA. V lost 6 bases to trimming and J lost 3 bases; unmatched junction nucleotides: 4. CDR3 amino acids: CSVFTSGREETQYF. CDR3 nucleotides: TGCAGCGTGTTCACTAGCGGGAGGGAAGAGACCCAGTACTTC.

This chain links TRBV29-1 with TRBJ2-5, with 8 bases fitting TRBD1. The tail of the sequence fits TRBJ2-7 better, so the J call may be wrong. In germline, CDR1 is SQVTM, CDR2 ANQGSEA. This CDR3 region has 15 residues. For the CDR3, the DNA is TGCAGCTACCGGACAGGGAAGGCAATAATGTACGAGCAGTACTTC. It codes for CSYRTGKAIMYEQYF.